This TCR beta chain was observed in a study of shared clonotypes between healthy human individuals. Points from the study as a whole: A handful of donors showed sharing of roughly 5% of naive CD4 clonotypes. What limited the represented genetic and exposure-history diversity was the small number of donors.

TCRdb's copy holds only in-frame clones and misses some; the assay was immunoSEQ multiplex PCR. Found here are more than 150,000 clones, approximately 92% of them singletons; the top ten hold approximately 0.07%. This CDR3 contains 14 residues. CDR1 is MDHEN, CDR2 SYDVKM, per germline. Concerning this clone: As yet, its antigen is unknown.

This sequence joins TRBV28 and TRBJ2-5; the match to TRBD1 covers 9 bases. The J call could be wrong; TRBJ2-7 is a better fit for the DNA end. Sequenced: naive CD4+ T cells sorted from blood. Subset: CD45RA+ positively selected. The TCR comes from a woman in her thirties in good health. In DNA form, the CDR3 reads TGTGCCAGCAGATCCGGGACAGGGACCTACGAGCAGTACTTC. Translating it yields CASRSGTGTYEQYF.